The clone carrying this T cell receptor (beta chain) occurred a few times. These data are taken from a study of glioma-infiltrating T cells. The iRepertoire nested amplicon-rescue multiplex PCR amplified TCR alpha and beta CDR3s from RNA. Input was 100-400 ng of tissue mRNA or PBMC total RNA. TCRdb called the multiplex PCR reads again in MiXCR, with one record for every CDR3 protein. The data show under 6,500 distinct CDR3 sequences, roughly 47% seen once. Germline V CDR1 and CDR2: MGHDK, SYGVNS. The CDR3 has 11 residues. V lost 4 bases to trimming and J lost 8 bases, with 8 bases between them. The chain is built from TRBV25-1 and TRBJ1-1, with a weak D call TRBD1 (6 bases). The sample taken for sequencing was glioma tissue, nonneoplastic brain tissue, or PBMCs (not recorded which). This TCR came from a human donor with low-grade glioma or glioblastoma, undergoing nonglioma brain surgery, or in good health (not recorded which). CDR3 nucleotide sequence: TGTGCCAGCAGTGTAGGACAGGAAGCTTTCTTT. Its translation: CASSVGQEAFF.